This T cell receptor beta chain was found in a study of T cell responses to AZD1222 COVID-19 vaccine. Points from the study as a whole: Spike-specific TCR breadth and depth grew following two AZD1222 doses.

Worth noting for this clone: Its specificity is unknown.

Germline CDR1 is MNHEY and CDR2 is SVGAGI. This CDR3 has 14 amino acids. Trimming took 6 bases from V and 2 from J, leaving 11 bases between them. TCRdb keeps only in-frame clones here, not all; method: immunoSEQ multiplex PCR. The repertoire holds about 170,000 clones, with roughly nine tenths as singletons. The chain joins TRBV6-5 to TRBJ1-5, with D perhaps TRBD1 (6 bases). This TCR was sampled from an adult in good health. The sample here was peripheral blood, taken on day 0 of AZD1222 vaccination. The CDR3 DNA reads TGTGCCAGCAGCCTGGGGGCTCGCAATCAGCCCCAGCATTTT. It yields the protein CASSLGARNQPQHF.